What follows are 10 T cell receptor beta chains derived from one specimen sequenced in a study of CD8 T cells in Susac syndrome. The RNA input was roughly 0.45 to 1 ug, and it was reverse transcribed with random hexamers. TCRdb fed the immunoSEQ multiplex PCR reads into MiXCR, producing one record per CDR3 protein. The sample contains about 150,000 distinct CDR3 sequences, approximately 93% of which appear only once. Sequencing was done on a sample of CD8+ T cells from PBMCs. The source of these receptors is a human donor with multiple sclerosis.

The rearrangement uses TRBV12-5 and TRBJ1-5; the D is unclear. Between the trimmed V and J ends, which lost 7 bases and 3 bases, there was a span of 4 bases. This CDR3 region has 11 residues. Germline values: CDR1 LGHNT, CDR2 FRNRAP. CDR3 in DNA: TGTGCTAGTGCCGCCAATCAGCCCCAGCATTTT. Amino acid sequence: CASAANQPQHF.

The genes are TRBV12-3 or TRBV12-4 and TRBJ1-2; D possibly corresponds to TRBD1 (5 bases). V dropped 7 bases and J dropped 5 bases, with 14 bases sitting between them. The CDR3 is 13 residues long. The CDR3 protein is CASTAGMSYGYTF. CDR3 nucleotide sequence: TGTGCCAGCACGGCAGGGATGTCGTATGGCTACACCTTC.

The CDR3 coding sequence is TGCAGCGATGACAAGACGGCTTTCTTT. It specifies CSDDKTAFF. J is TRBJ1-1 and V is TRBV29-1; D is undetermined. V was pared by 7 bases and J by 11 bases, with 11 bases between. This CDR3 region has 9 residues. Germline CDR1 reads SQVTM; CDR2 reads ANQGSEA.

The rearrangement uses TRBV14 and TRBJ1-4; 7 bases are a match to TRBD1. Looked up from germline, CDR1 is SGHDN and CDR2 is FVKESK. The V and J ends lost 2 bases and 7 bases, in that order; junction bases with no gene match: 10. The CDR3 totals 16 residues. The chain's CDR3 is CASSQKRSRGSEKLFF. The CDR3 DNA reads TGTGCCAGCAGCCAAAAGAGGAGCAGGGGGAGTGAAAAACTGTTTTTT.

This sequence joins TRBV20-1 and TRBJ2-7; TRBD1 agrees at 8 bases. Germline V lookup: CDR1 DFQATT, CDR2 SNEGSKA (reference sequence). This CDR3 has 13 residues. The trim removed 4 bases at V and 2 bases at J, leaving 4 bases unmatched. DNA for the CDR3: TGCAGTGCTATGGTCAGGGGGCCCTACGAGCAGTACTTC. As protein: CSAMVRGPYEQYF.

The chain is built from TRBV20-1 and TRBJ1-1; unclear D gene. Germline V gives CDR1 DFQATT, CDR2 SNEGSKA (reference sequence). The ends were cut back, 4 bases at V and 1 base at J, with 13 bases in the middle. The length of the CDR3 is 14 residues. In DNA form, the CDR3 reads TGCAGTGCTAAAGTCCCGGGCAAGAACACTGAAGCTTTCTTT. Protein: CSAKVPGKNTEAFF.

This chain links TRBV14 with TRBJ2-2; D is undetermined. V was pared by 2 bases and J by 4 bases, with 8 bases between. This CDR3 has 14 amino acids. CDR1 and CDR2 from the germline V gene are SGHDN and FVKESK. The CDR3 DNA reads TGTGCCAGCAGCCAAATGGTGACCACCGGGGAGCTGTTTTTT. This encodes CASSQMVTTGELFF.

CDR3 DNA sequence: TGTGCCAGCAGTTTAAGTTCCAGGACTGAAGCTTTCTTT. It encodes CASSLSSRTEAFF. This chain links TRBV27 with TRBJ1-1; D is uncertain. Germline V gives CDR1 MNHEY, CDR2 SMNVEV (reference sequence). CDR3 length equals 13 residues. Trimming shortened V by 2 bases and J by 5 bases, and 9 bases separated the two germline ends.

The chain is built from TRBV5-6 and TRBJ2-2; D uncertain. Between the trimmed V and J ends, which lost 4 bases and 6 bases, there was a span of 7 bases. Germline lookup yields CDR1 SGHDT and CDR2 YYEEEE. The CDR3 loop spans 12 amino acids. This CDR3 is CASSTGPGELFF. CDR3 DNA: TGTGCCAGCAGCACCGGACCCGGGGAGCTGTTTTTT.

This chain uses TRBV18 with TRBJ2-7, with 9 bases identical to TRBD1. Trimming at V came to 4 bases and at J to 2 bases, leaving 6 bases not matched to a gene. The CDR3 is 15 amino acids. Germline V CDR1 and CDR2: KGHSH, LQKENI. The CDR3 here is CASSRGTGKPYEQYF. The CDR3 DNA follows: TGTGCCAGCTCACGTGGGACAGGGAAGCCCTACGAGCAGTACTTC.